This record covers a single T cell receptor (beta chain). Its antigen is as yet unknown. CDR1 and CDR2 from the germline V gene are MNHNY and SVGAGI (reference sequence). The CDR3 runs 14 residues. The V and J ends lost 5 bases and 5 bases respectively, with 12 bases between them. This sample is part of a study of T cell repertoires in ileal Crohn's disease. Study in general: Operated complications were stricturing disease (roughly 61%) and penetrating disease (roughly 39%). Thiopurines (under 12) or anti-TNF agents (around 17) were given postoperatively to about half. Findings of the study overall: Compared with CD4 T cells, sorted CD8 cells carried more expanded clones. Compared with non-smokers, active smokers at surgery showed more clonal expansions.

Assay: immunoSEQ multiplex PCR; the TCRdb copy retains only in-frame clones and omits some. This sample has 9,500 to 13,000 clones, with under 80% found just once. The clonotype comes from an adult with Crohn's disease. Sequenced sample: ileal tissue. The rearrangement joins TRBV6-6 to TRBJ1-4; possible D gene TRBD1, 6 bases. CDR3 DNA: TGTGCCAGCAGTGGGACATCTAGGAATGAAAAACTGTTTTTT. It yields the protein CASSGTSRNEKLFF.